This T cell receptor (beta chain) was documented in a study of cytotoxic CD8 clonotypes in ibrutinib-treated CLL. Study context: Results showed around 25 partial and 2 complete responses; following median approximately 69 months, around 15 remained remitted, approximately 12 advanced. Findings and limits, study-wide: Public clonotypes, found uncommonly, either contracted or stayed stable on treatment.

Concerning this clone: The antigen is not known.

The CDR3 sequence is 20 residues long. Between the trimmed V and J ends, which lost 2 bases and 0 bases, there was a span of 23 bases. Germline loops: CDR1 SGHVS, CDR2 FQNEAQ. TCRdb keeps only in-frame clones here, not all; method: immunoSEQ multiplex PCR. The sample shows about 50,000 clones, 50% to 65% of them seen only once. This rearrangement joins TRBV7-8 to TRBJ1-3; D remains unclear. Source: PBMCs, taken after 24 months of ibrutinib treatment. This receptor was taken from a human donor with chronic lymphocytic leukemia. CDR3 protein: CASSLTGLLTADYSGNTIYF. CDR3 nucleotides: TGTGCCAGCAGCTTAACCGGTCTCCTAACGGCCGACTACTCTGGAAACACCATATATTTT.